The 2 T cell receptor beta chains presented below share a single source sample, sequenced in a study of blood T cells in healthy people across ages. A second about 7 to 11 cycle PCR used barcoded and J-beta primers. A single record per CDR3 protein comes from TCRdb applying MiXCR to the 5' RACE reads. The sample lists roughly 1.5 million distinct CDR3 sequences; 40% to 45% were seen once. The sequenced material came from blood. The receptors here all came from a woman aged 18-29 years in good health.

This chain uses TRBV18 with TRBJ1-2; D gene unclear. Germline V gene sequence: CDR1 KGHSH, CDR2 LQKENI. This CDR3 region has 13 residues. V was trimmed by 0 bases and J by 4 bases, leaving 6 bases between them. CDR3 in DNA: TGTGCCAGCTCACCACCTTCCACCTATGGCTACACCTTC. It specifies CASSPPSTYGYTF.

This clonotype has a handful of counts. J is TRBJ2-1 and V is TRBV4-3, with D possibly matching TRBD2 (5 bases). Germline CDR1 is LGHNA and CDR2 is YSLEER. This CDR3 is 16 amino acids long. V lost 0 bases, J lost 0 bases, and 9 bases lay in between. The CDR3 region has the DNA TGCGCCAGCAGCCAAGAATCTGACTACTCCTACAATGAGCAGTTCTTC. Amino acid sequence: CASSQESDYSYNEQFF.